This T cell receptor (beta chain) was identified in a study of response to subunit inactivated influenza vaccine. Notes on the study in general: Authors suggested each seasonal flu vaccination may recruit only limited numbers of new T cells.

In germline, CDR1 is MRHNA, CDR2 SNTAGT. Between the trimmed V and J ends, which lost 3 bases and 0 bases, there was a span of 9 bases. CDR3 size: 15 residues. This clonotype was picked up a small number of times. As yet, its antigen is unknown. One entry per CDR3 protein results from TCRdb running MiXCR on the RT-PCR reads. The table has roughly 650,000 distinct CDR3 sequences, approximately 15% seen once; the top ten hold less than 8.5%. The receptor was isolated from a man over 45 who received an inactivated influenza vaccine. The chain is built from TRBV6-4 and TRBJ2-1, with D perhaps TRBD2 (6 bases). The sample consisted of PBMCs from blood, taken less than 15 days before vaccination. The CDR3 coding sequence is TGTGCCAGCAGTGAGGAGGGGAGCTCCTACAATGAGCAGTTCTTC. Protein sequence: CASSEEGSSYNEQFF.